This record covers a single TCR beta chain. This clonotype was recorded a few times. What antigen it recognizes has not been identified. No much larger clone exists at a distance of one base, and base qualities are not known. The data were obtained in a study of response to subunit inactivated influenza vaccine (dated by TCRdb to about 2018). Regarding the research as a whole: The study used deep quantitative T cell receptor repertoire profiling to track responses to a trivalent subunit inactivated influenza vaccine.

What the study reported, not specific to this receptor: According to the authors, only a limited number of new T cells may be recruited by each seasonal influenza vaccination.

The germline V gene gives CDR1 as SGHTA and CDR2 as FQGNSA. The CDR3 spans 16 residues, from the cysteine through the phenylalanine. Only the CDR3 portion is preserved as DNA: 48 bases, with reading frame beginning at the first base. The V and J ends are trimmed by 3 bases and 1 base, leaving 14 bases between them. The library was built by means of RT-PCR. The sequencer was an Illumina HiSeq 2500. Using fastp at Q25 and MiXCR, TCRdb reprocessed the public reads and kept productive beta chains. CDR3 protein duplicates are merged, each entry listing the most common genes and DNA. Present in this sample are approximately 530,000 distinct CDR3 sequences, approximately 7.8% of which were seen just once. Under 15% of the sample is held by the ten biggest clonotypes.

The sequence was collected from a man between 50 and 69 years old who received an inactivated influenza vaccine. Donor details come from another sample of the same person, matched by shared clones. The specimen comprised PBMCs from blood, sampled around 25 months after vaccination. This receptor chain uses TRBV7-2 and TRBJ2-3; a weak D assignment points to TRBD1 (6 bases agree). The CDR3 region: CASSLQGLIRTDTQYF. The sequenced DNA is TGTGCCAGCAGCTTGCAGGGGCTGATCCGCACAGATACGCAGTATTTT.